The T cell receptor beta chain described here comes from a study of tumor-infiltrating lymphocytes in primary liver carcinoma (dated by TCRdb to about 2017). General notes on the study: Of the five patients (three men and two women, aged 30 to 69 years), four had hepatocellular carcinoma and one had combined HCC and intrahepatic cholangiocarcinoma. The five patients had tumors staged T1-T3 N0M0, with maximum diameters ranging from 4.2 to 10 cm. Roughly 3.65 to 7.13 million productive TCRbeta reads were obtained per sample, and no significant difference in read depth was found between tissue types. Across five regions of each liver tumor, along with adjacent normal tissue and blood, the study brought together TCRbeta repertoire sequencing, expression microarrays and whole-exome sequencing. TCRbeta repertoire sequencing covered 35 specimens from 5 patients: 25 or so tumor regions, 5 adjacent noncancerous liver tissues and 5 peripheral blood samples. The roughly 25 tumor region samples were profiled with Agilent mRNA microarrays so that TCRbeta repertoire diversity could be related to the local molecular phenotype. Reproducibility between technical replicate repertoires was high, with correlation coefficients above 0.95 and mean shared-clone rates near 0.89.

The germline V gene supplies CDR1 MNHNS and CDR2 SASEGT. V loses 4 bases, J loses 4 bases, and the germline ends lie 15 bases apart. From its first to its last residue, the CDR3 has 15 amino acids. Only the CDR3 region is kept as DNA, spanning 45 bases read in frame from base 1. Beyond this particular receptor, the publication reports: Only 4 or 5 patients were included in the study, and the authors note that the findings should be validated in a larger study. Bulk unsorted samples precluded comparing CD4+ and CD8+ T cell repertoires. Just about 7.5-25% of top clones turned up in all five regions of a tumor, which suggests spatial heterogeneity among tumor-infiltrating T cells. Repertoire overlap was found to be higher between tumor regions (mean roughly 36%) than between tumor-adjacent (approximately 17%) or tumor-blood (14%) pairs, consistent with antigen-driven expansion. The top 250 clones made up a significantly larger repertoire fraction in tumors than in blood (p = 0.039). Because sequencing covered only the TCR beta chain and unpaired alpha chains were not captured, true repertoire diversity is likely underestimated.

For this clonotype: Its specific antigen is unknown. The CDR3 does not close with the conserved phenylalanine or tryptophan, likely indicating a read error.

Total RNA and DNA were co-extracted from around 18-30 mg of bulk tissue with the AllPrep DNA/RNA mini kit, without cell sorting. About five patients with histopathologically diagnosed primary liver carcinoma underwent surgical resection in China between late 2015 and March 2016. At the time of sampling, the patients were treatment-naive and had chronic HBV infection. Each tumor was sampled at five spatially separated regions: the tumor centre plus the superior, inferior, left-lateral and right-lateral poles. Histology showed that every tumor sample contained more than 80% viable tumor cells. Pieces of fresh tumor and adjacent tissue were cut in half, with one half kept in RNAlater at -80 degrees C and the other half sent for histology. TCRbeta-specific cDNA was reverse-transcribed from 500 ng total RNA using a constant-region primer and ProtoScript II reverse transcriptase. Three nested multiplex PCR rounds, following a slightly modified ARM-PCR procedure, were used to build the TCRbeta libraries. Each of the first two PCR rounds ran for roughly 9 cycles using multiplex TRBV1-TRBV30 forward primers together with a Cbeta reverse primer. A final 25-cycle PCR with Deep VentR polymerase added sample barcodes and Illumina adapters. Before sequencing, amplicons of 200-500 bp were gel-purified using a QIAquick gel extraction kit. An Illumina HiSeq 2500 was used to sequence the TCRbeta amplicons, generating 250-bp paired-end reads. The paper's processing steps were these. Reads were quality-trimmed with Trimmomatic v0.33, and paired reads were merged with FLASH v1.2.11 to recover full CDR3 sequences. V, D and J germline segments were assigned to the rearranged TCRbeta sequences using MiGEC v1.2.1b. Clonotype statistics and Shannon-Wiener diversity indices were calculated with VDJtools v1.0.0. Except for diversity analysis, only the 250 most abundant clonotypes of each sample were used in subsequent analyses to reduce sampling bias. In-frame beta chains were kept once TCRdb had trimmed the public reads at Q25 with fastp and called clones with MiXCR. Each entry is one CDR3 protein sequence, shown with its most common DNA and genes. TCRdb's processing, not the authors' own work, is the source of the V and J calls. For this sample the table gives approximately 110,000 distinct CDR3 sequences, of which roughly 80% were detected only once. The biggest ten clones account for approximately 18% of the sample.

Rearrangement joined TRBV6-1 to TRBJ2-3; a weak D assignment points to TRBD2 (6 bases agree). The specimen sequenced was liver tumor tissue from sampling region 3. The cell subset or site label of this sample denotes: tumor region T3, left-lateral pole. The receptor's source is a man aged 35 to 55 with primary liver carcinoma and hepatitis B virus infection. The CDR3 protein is CASSVRGNEADTQYV. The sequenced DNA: TGTGCCAGCAGTGTTCGGGGGAATGAAGCAGATACGCAGTATGTT.